This TCR beta chain appears in the sequencing data of a study of cytotoxic CD8 clonotypes in ibrutinib-treated CLL. The overall study: Partial response was seen in approximately 24 patients and complete response in 2; after median around six years, about 14 stayed remitted, approximately twelve progressed.

Germline CDR1 SGHTA, CDR2 FQGNSA. V lost 1 base to trimming and J lost 0 bases, with 10 bases between them. The CDR3 length is 16 residues. Genomic DNA in a quantity of about 2.1 micrograms was derived from cryopreserved PBMCs for TCR beta libraries. Depth targeted 1 in 200,000 to 1 in 1 million T cells, averaging 10x coverage per clonotype. The table came from immunoSEQ multiplex PCR; TCRdb's copy has only in-frame clones and leaves some out. The sample includes 35,000 to 45,000 clones, approximately 70% of them seen just once. The sequence derives from a human donor with chronic lymphocytic leukemia. Material: PBMCs, obtained after 12 months of ibrutinib treatment. V and J are TRBV7-2 and TRBJ1-3; D gene uncertain. The CDR3 loop is CASSLDPISSGNTIYF. The CDR3 coding sequence is TGTGCCAGCAGCTTAGATCCGATAAGCTCTGGAAACACCATATATTTT.